Listed below are T cell receptor beta chains from one sample, sequenced in a study of T cell responses to AZD1222 COVID-19 vaccine. The protocol was immunoSEQ multiplex PCR, while the TCRdb copy is restricted to in-frame clones and leaves out a portion. The repertoire consists of some 180,000 clones, with about 93% occurring once and the leading ten covering roughly 1%. The material sequenced was peripheral blood, taken 28 days after the second dose of the MenACWY control vaccine. The receptor set was obtained from an adult who received the MenACWY meningococcal vaccine as a control. The CDR3 runs from the conserved cysteine through the conserved F or W. The D gene is left open where the match is weak. Size is stated for part of the rows, as once, few or many counts, or as a class when the clone is expanded.

j_call: TRBJ1-2; d_call: -; clone_size: -; v_call: TRBV20-1; cdr3_aa: CSASPGGEGYTF; cdr3_nt: TGCAGTGCTAGTCCCGGGGGGGAGGGCTACACCTTC
j_call: TRBJ1-5; d_call: -; clone_size: -; v_call: TRBV28; cdr3_aa: CASSLGGGSNQPQHF; cdr3_nt: TGTGCCAGCAGTTTGGGGGGAGGTAGCAATCAGCCCCAGCATTTT
j_call: TRBJ1-1; d_call: -; clone_size: -; v_call: TRBV9; cdr3_aa: CASSVGIGTVGTEAFF; cdr3_nt: TGTGCCAGCAGCGTAGGAATCGGGACCGTGGGCACTGAAGCTTTCTTT
j_call: TRBJ1-6; d_call: TRBD1; clone_size: -; v_call: TRBV4-3; cdr3_aa: CASSRDRAYNSPLHF; cdr3_nt: TGCGCCAGCAGCCGAGACAGGGCGTATAATTCACCCCTCCACTTT
j_call: TRBJ1-5; d_call: -; clone_size: -; v_call: TRBV19; cdr3_aa: CASRRGGSGNQPQHF; cdr3_nt: TGTGCCAGTAGGAGGGGCGGGAGTGGCAATCAGCCCCAGCATTTT
j_call: TRBJ1-5; d_call: TRBD1; clone_size: -; v_call: TRBV5-6; cdr3_aa: CASSILGQGSNQPQHF; cdr3_nt: TGTGCCAGCAGCATCCTCGGACAGGGGAGCAATCAGCCCCAGCATTTT
j_call: TRBJ1-2; d_call: -; clone_size: -; v_call: TRBV6-6; cdr3_aa: CASGGDGYTF; cdr3_nt: TGTGCCAGCGGGGGGGATGGCTACACCTTC
j_call: TRBJ1-5; d_call: -; clone_size: -; v_call: TRBV19; cdr3_aa: CASSIFGMRTDQPQHF; cdr3_nt: TGTGCCAGTAGTATCTTCGGGATGAGAACGGATCAGCCCCAGCATTTT
j_call: TRBJ1-6; d_call: -; clone_size: -; v_call: TRBV7-8; cdr3_aa: CASSPAGDSPLHF; cdr3_nt: TGTGCCAGCAGCCCTGCGGGGGATTCACCCCTCCACTTT
j_call: TRBJ1-6; d_call: -; clone_size: -; v_call: TRBV10-3; cdr3_aa: CAITDAYNSPLHF; cdr3_nt: TGTGCCATCACCGACGCCTATAATTCACCCCTCCACTTT
j_call: TRBJ1-6; d_call: TRBD1; clone_size: -; v_call: TRBV30; cdr3_aa: CAWSVPEGAVRSPLHF; cdr3_nt: TGTGCCTGGAGTGTACCTGAGGGGGCCGTAAGATCACCCCTCCACTTT
j_call: TRBJ1-2; d_call: -; clone_size: -; v_call: TRBV27; cdr3_aa: CASRLGRASSYGYTF; cdr3_nt: TGTGCCAGCAGACTCGGACGGGCTTCCTCCTATGGCTACACCTTC
j_call: TRBJ1-2; d_call: -; clone_size: -; v_call: TRBV6-2/TRBV6-3; cdr3_aa: CASSYSSGYTF; cdr3_nt: TGTGCCAGCAGTTACTCGTCTGGCTACACCTTC
j_call: TRBJ2-7; d_call: -; clone_size: -; v_call: TRBV5-1; cdr3_aa: CASSLGQVDYEQYF; cdr3_nt: TGCGCCAGCAGCTTGGGACAGGTTGACTACGAGCAGTACTTC
j_call: TRBJ1-2; d_call: -; clone_size: -; v_call: TRBV7-2; cdr3_aa: CASSSYRVGRYGYTF; cdr3_nt: TGTGCCAGCAGCTCATACAGGGTAGGACGCTATGGCTACACCTTC
j_call: TRBJ2-5; d_call: TRBD1; clone_size: -; v_call: TRBV7-8; cdr3_aa: CASSLNRGVQETQYF; cdr3_nt: TGTGCCAGCAGCTTAAACAGGGGTGTCCAAGAGACCCAGTACTTC
j_call: TRBJ2-5; d_call: -; clone_size: -; v_call: TRBV7-6; cdr3_aa: CASSSQETQYF; cdr3_nt: TGTGCCAGCAGCTCACAAGAGACCCAGTACTTC
j_call: TRBJ2-3; d_call: TRBD2; clone_size: once; v_call: TRBV3-1/TRBV3-2; cdr3_aa: CASSQQAGVTDTQYF; cdr3_nt: TGTGCCAGCAGCCAGCAAGCGGGGGTCACAGATACGCAGTATTTT
j_call: TRBJ1-2; d_call: TRBD1; clone_size: once; v_call: TRBV5-5; cdr3_aa: CASTGQGASGYGYTF; cdr3_nt: TGTGCCAGCACGGGACAGGGGGCATCAGGCTATGGCTACACCTTC